This T cell receptor beta chain was found in a study of blood T cell repertoires in COVID-19. Study summary: COVID-19 samples from acute and convalescent phases originated in the United States, Italy and Spain. T cells, B-cell-depleted T cells, or PBMCs supplied cDNA or gDNA.

As originally analysed: Amplified reference gene primers provided the basis for estimating nucleated cell counts. Produced via immunoSEQ multiplex PCR; TCRdb's table is partial and in-frame only. V, J and clone size are taken as reported in that table, and D and trimming were inferred from the DNA itself. The sample contains fewer than 200,000 clones, approximately 84% of which appear only once. The germline gives CDR1 KGHDR, CDR2 SFDVKD. The CDR3 loop spans 15 amino acids. J gave up 6 bases and V 4 bases, and 7 bases lay outside the gene matches. The rearrangement uses TRBV24-1 and TRBJ2-3; 9 bases match TRBD1. The TCR comes from a man aged 35 to 55 who had recovered from COVID-19. Sequencing was performed on peripheral blood. CDR3 amino acids: CATSDYRGRGDTQYF. CDR3 nucleotides: TGTGCCACCAGTGACTACAGGGGGCGAGGGGATACGCAGTATTTT.